The 21 T cell receptor beta chains below all came from one sample that was sequenced in a study of cytomegalovirus exposure and HLA in healthy donors. 13 Jbeta primers and 60 Vbeta primers were used for the PCR. Libraries were prepared by immunoSEQ multiplex PCR; TCRdb keeps only in-frame clonotypes and omits some of them. The sample contains 85,000 to 90,000 clones, roughly three quarters of which appear only once. Sequencing was performed on PBMCs. The receptors stem from a young man in good health and CMV-seronegative.

The chain joins TRBV5-5 to TRBJ2-2; D perhaps matches TRBD1 (5 bases). The V gene lost 0 bases and the J gene lost 1 base, with 10 bases spanning the gap. From germline, CDR1 is SGHKS and CDR2 YYEKEE (reference sequence). The CDR3 runs 16 residues. CDR3 sequence (DNA): TGTGCCAGCAGCTTGGTACAGGTCGGGAACACCGGGGAGCTGTTTTTT. This sequence encodes CASSLVQVGNTGELFF.

The chain has TRBV4-2 and TRBJ2-3, with TRBD2 matching over 8 bases. Germline V gene lookup returns CDR1 LGHNA and CDR2 YNFKEQ. Losses at the gene ends were 0 bases for V and 2 bases for J; bases not matched to a gene: 4. There are 16 residues in the CDR3. The CDR3 region has the DNA TGTGCCAGCAGCCAAGAGAGCGGGGGACACACAGATACGCAGTATTTT. Translated, it gives CASSQESGGHTDTQYF.

The CDR3 DNA reads as TGTGCCAGCCGTGGTACGGTGAGAAACTATAATTCACCCCTCCACTTT. This gives the protein CASRGTVRNYNSPLHF. V is TRBV6-1 and J is TRBJ1-6, with D unresolved. The CDR3 consists of 16 residues. Deletions cut 8 bases from V and 3 bases from J, with 17 bases between. From germline, CDR1 is MNHNS and CDR2 SASEGT.

V and J are TRBV14 and TRBJ1-2, with 7 bases that match TRBD1. The length of the CDR3 is 15 residues. The V gene's germline CDR1 is SGHDN and CDR2 FVKESK. The J segment lost 5 bases and the V segment lost 0 bases, leaving 6 bases of the junction unmatched. CDR3 bases: TGTGCCAGCAGCCAAGACTCTCACAGGGGATATGGCTACACCTTC. Translated, it gives CASSQDSHRGYGYTF.

This clone appeared a few times. The chain uses TRBV6-6 and TRBJ1-1; D gene uncertain. Germline lookup yields CDR1 MNHNY and CDR2 SVGAGI (reference sequence). This CDR3 comprises 14 residues. The V end lost 0 bases, the J end lost 6 bases, and 11 bases lay between the germline ends. The CDR3, as DNA: TGTGCCAGCAGTTACTCCAGCGCACAAGCTGAAGCTTTCTTT. Protein product: CASSYSSAQAEAFF.

CDR3 sequence: CSARSGEKLFF. CDR3 nucleotide sequence: TGCAGTGCTAGATCGGGGGAAAAACTGTTTTTT. The rearrangement joins TRBV20-1 to TRBJ1-4; D ambiguous. The CDR3 has 11 residues. V shed 2 bases and J shed 8 bases, with 6 bases lying between them. CDR1 and CDR2 from the germline V gene are DFQATT and SNEGSKA (reference sequence).

The chain uses TRBV6-1 and TRBJ1-2; possible D gene TRBD1, 5 bases. Germline V lookup: CDR1 MNHNS, CDR2 SASEGT. This CDR3 is built from 14 residues. Trimming pared 5 bases from V and 4 bases from J, leaving 14 bases between. CDR3 residues: CASSTREGPYGYTF. CDR3 bases: TGTGCCAGCAGTACCCGGGAGGGACCCTATGGCTACACCTTC.

The chain links TRBV7-6 to TRBJ2-3, with TRBD2 matching 8 bases. The CDR3 length is 16 residues. With 0 bases clipped from V and 2 bases from J, the junction kept 4 bases outside the gene matches. Looked up from germline, CDR1 is SGHVS and CDR2 is FNYEAQ. The CDR3 coding sequence is TGTGCCAGCAGCTTAGCGCCGGGGGGGAACACAGATACGCAGTATTTT. Encoded protein: CASSLAPGGNTDTQYF.

The gene calls are TRBV7-8 and TRBJ2-6; D is perhaps TRBD2 (5 bases). The CDR3 is 17 amino acids. CDR1 is SGHVS, CDR2 FQNEAQ, per germline. V lost 3 bases, J lost 2 bases, and 14 bases lay in between. CDR3 bases: TGTGCCAGCAGCTTTAATGGGGAGACGCCTGGGGCCAACGTCCTGACTTTC. Amino acid sequence: CASSFNGETPGANVLTF. The entire variable domain, with the rest obtained from reference TRBV7-8 and TRBJ2-6, is as follows: GAGVSQSPRYKVAKRGQDVALRCDPISGHVSLFWYQQALGQGPEFLTYFQNEAQLDKSGLPSDRFFAERPEGSVSTLKIQRTQQEDSAVYLCASSFNGETPGANVLTFGAGSRLTVL.

The V call is TRBV7-9, the J call TRBJ1-5, with a possible D match to TRBD1 (5 bases). Per the germline V gene, CDR1 is SEHNR and CDR2 is FQNEAQ (reference sequence). V lost 5 bases to trimming and J lost 4 bases, with 6 bases between them. The CDR3 totals 12 residues. This CDR3 is CASSRGNQPQHF. The CDR3 coding sequence is TGTGCCAGCAGCCGGGGGAATCAGCCCCAGCATTTT.

J is TRBJ2-7 and V is TRBV29-1; the match to TRBD1 covers 8 bases. V shed 1 base, J shed 3 bases, and the junction held 8 bases outside the gene matches. The CDR3 covers 15 residues. The germline V gene has CDR1 SQVTM and CDR2 ANQGSEA. The CDR3 DNA reads as TGCAGCGTTGAAGCCTCGGACAGGGAGGACTACGAGCAGTACTTC. This codes for CSVEASDREDYEQYF.

This rearrangement joins TRBV7-9 to TRBJ2-7, with TRBD1 matching 8 bases. Germline V gene sequence: CDR1 SEHNR, CDR2 FQNEAQ (reference sequence). This CDR3 comprises 14 residues. The V segment lost 4 bases and the J segment 9 bases; nucleotides outside the gene matches: 11. For the CDR3, the DNA is TGTGCCAGCAGCTCAGGGGGCATGCAGTCGGGGCAGTACTTC. It translates to CASSSGGMQSGQYF.

This clone has only one observation. CDR3 nucleotides: TGTGCCAGCAGGAGATATTGGGACACCGACCTCACAGATACGCAGTATTTT. It encodes CASRRYWDTDLTDTQYF. The chain employs TRBV27 and TRBJ2-3; TRBD1 might be the D (6 bases). Between the trimmed V and J ends, which lost 6 bases and 2 bases, there was a span of 21 bases. The germline V gene encodes CDR1 MNHEY and CDR2 SMNVEV (reference sequence). The CDR3 is made up of 17 amino acids.

The V call is TRBV6-6, the J call TRBJ2-7, with 9 bases lining up with TRBD1. The J segment lost 2 bases and the V segment lost 6 bases, leaving 5 bases of the junction unmatched. Germline assignment: CDR1 MNHNY and CDR2 SVGAGI (reference sequence). The CDR3 extends over 14 amino acids. CDR3 region: CASRLDRGTYEQYF. CDR3 sequence (DNA): TGTGCCAGCAGGTTGGACAGGGGAACCTACGAGCAGTACTTC.

The J gene is TRBJ1-1, the V gene TRBV27, with D tentatively TRBD1 (6 bases). V gave up 2 bases and J gave up 6 bases, with 16 bases separating them. The CDR3 runs to 15 residues. Germline CDR1 is MNHEY and CDR2 is SMNVEV (reference sequence). CDR3 DNA: TGTGCCAGCAGTTTAATGGGGGCGAAGGTGCCTGAAGCTTTCTTT. This gives the protein CASSLMGAKVPEAFF.

This clone turned up a few times. The chain couples TRBV29-1 to TRBJ1-1, with 7 nucleotides matching TRBD1. The CDR3 runs 13 residues. Trimming removed 7 bases from V and 2 bases from J; junction bases left unmatched: 7. CDR1 SQVTM and CDR2 ANQGSEA come from the germline V gene. CDR3 in amino acids: CSALTGFNTEAFF. CDR3 nucleotide sequence: TGCAGCGCCTTGACAGGGTTTAACACTGAAGCTTTCTTT.

The chain has TRBV6-1 and TRBJ2-7, with 10 bases lining up with TRBD1. Germline CDR1 and CDR2: MNHNS and SASEGT. V lost 4 bases and J lost 5; bases outside the gene matches: 2. There are 13 residues in the CDR3. CDR3 residues: CASSGDRGDEQYF. DNA for the CDR3: TGTGCCAGCAGTGGGGACAGGGGAGACGAGCAGTACTTC.

The chain combines TRBV30 with TRBJ2-6, with no clear D. This CDR3 spans 16 amino acids. V was pared by 0 bases and J by 0 bases, with 9 bases between. Germline CDR1 GTSNPN, CDR2 SVGIG (reference sequence). The CDR3 is CAWSVPVSSGANVLTF. The CDR3 DNA reads as TGTGCCTGGAGTGTGCCTGTGAGCTCTGGGGCCAACGTCCTGACTTTC.

The chain couples TRBV6-5 to TRBJ2-3; TRBD2 agrees at 7 bases. This CDR3 is built from 13 residues. Germline lookup yields CDR1 MNHEY and CDR2 SVGAGI. Trimming cost V 7 bases and J 10 bases; bases outside gene matches: 11. Here the CDR3 DNA reads TGTGCCAGCACCCCTCCGGGGGGAATGGCGCAGTATTTT. Amino acids: CASTPPGGMAQYF.

This clone was found a few times. V and J are TRBV28 and TRBJ2-1; the D gene is possibly TRBD1 (6 bases). Germline CDR1 MDHEN, CDR2 SYDVKM. The germline V and J ends were trimmed by 2 bases and 10 bases, with 12 bases remaining between them. The CDR3 totals 13 residues. In DNA, the CDR3 is TGTGCCAGCAGTTTACTCAGGGGCAAAGAGCAGTTCTTC. Translating gives CASSLLRGKEQFF.

The chain uses TRBV29-1 and TRBJ2-1; D perhaps matches TRBD2 (5 bases). From germline, CDR1 is SQVTM and CDR2 ANQGSEA. With 4 bases removed from V and 7 bases from J, the gap between germline ends came to 11 bases. CDR3 length: 12 amino acids. The CDR3: CSVGGSGNEQFF. CDR3 in DNA: TGCAGCGTTGGTGGGAGCGGAAATGAGCAGTTCTTC.